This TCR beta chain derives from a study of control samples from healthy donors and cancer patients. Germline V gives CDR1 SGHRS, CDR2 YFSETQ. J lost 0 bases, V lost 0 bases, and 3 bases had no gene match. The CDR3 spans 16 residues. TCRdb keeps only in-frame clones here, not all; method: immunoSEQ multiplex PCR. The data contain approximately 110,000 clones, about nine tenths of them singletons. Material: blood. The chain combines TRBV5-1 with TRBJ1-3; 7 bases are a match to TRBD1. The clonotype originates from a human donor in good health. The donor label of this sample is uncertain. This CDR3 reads CASSLGGQSSGNTIYF. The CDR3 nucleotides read TGCGCCAGCAGCTTGGGGGGACAGAGCTCTGGAAACACCATATATTTT.